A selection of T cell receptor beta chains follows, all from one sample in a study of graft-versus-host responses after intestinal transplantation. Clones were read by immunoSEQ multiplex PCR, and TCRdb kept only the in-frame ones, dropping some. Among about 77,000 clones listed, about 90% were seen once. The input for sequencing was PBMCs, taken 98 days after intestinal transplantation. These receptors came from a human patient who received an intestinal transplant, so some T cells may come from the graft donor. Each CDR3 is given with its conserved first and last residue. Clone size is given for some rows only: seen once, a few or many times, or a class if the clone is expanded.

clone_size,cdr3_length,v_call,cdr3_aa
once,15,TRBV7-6,CASSLDETGGDGYTF
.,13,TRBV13,CASSQRKGPDYTF
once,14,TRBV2,CASSASIAGTPQYF
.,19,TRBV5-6,CASSLKGSVAGLSTDTQYF
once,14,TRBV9,CASSVGLDPETQYF
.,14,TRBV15,CATSRSGWGETQYF
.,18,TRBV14,CASSQDKGLAGVYNEQFF
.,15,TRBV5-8,CASSGGVSSTDTQYF
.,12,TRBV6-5,CASSYSTGELFF
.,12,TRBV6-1,CASSLATGELFF
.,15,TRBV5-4,CASSLPGTGTYEQYF
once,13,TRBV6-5,CASNWDGTYEQYF
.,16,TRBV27,CASSPVVAGASETQYF
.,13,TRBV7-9,CASIISLADTQYF
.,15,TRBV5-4,CASSLDGPVPYGYTF
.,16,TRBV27,CASSPRPPGRAEKLFF
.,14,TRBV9,CASSVATSSYEQYF
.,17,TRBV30,CAWSHERTSGSTDTQYF
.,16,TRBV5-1,CASSLGLAGGFYEQYF
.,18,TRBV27,CASSLSCTSYYSNQPQHF
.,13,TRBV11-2,CASSSLTGYGYTF
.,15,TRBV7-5,CVRSWGLKPNYGYTF
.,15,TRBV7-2,CASSLVWGRSQPQHF
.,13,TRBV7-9,CASSLLAGGEQFF
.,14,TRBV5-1,CASSFARGVNTQYF
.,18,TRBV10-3,CAISESRAGGLSTGELFF
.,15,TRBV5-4,CASSLNGMSQNIQYF
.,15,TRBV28,CASSLHGAPNYGYTF
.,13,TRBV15,CATSTGVGEKLFF
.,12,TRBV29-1,CSVVGNQLGYTF
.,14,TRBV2,CASSEIGTEDTQYF
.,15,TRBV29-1,CSVEDLAGEYNEQFF
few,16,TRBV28,CASSLDRQGPNQPQHF
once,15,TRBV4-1,CASSLTSRSYNEQFF
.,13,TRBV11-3,CASSLVEDGELFF
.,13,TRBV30,CAWSASGGNTIYF
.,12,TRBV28,CASKQGARGYTF
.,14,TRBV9,CASNGQGARGGCTF
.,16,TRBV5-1,CASSLAGLAEYNEQFF
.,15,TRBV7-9,CASSLPRTAYTEAFF
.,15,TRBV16,CASSHGTLQNQPQHF
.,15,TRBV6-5,CASSYSGGADNEQFF
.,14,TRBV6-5,CASSYSSGRTPVFF
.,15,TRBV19,CASRLRGGVYNEQFF
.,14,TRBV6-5,CASSPGGVQETQYF
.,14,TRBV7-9,CASSPKQPNYGYTF
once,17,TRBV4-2,CASSQESSAGGIYEQYF
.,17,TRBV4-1,CASSQDWGGSSYNEQFF
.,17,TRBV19,CASSIRPRTTGSYEQYF
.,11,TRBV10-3,CAIGTGRKQFF
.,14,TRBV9,CASSPRTGVETQYF
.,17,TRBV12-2,CASRFSLLRDRVTEAFF